What follows is one T cell receptor (beta chain) and its context. This CDR3 contains 15 residues. Trimming cost V 1 base and J 7 bases, with 15 bases left between them. Germline CDR1 is SGDLS and CDR2 is YYNGEE. Generated by immunoSEQ multiplex PCR, the TCRdb table keeps only in-frame clones and is missing some. The table shows 85,000 to 120,000 clones, with approximately 88% occurring only once. The data were taken from a study of T cell responses to AZD1222 COVID-19 vaccine. The genes are TRBV9 and TRBJ1-3; D is ambiguous. This clonotype was sampled from an adult in good health. The material was peripheral blood, obtained on day 0 of AZD1222 vaccination. This chain's CDR3 is CASSVYPGVGNTIYF. In nucleotides, the CDR3 is TGTGCCAGCAGCGTATACCCTGGGGTGGGGAACACCATATATTTT.